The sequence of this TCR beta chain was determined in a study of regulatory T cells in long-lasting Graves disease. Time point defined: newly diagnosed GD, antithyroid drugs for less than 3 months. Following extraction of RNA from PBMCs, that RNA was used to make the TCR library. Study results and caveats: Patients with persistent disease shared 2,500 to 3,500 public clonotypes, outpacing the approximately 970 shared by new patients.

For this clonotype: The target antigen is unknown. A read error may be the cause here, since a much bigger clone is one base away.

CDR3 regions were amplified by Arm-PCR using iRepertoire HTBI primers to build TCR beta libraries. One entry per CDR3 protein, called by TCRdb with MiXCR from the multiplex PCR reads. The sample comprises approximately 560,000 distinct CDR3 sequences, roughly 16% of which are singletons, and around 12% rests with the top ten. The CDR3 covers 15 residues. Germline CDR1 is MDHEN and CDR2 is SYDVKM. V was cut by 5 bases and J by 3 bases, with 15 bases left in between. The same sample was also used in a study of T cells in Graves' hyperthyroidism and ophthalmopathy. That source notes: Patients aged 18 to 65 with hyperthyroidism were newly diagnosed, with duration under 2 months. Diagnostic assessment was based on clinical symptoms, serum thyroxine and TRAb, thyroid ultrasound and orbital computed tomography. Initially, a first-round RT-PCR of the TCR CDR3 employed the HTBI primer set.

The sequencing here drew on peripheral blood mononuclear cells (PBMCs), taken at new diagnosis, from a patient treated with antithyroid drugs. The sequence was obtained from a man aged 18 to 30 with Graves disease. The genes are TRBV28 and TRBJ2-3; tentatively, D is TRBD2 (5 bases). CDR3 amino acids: CASSLPRSGTDTQYF. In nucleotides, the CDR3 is TGTGCCAGCAGTCTCCCAAGGTCGGGGACAGATACGCAGTATTTT. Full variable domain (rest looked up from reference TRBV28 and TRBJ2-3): DVKVTQSSRYLVKRTGEKVFLECVQDMDHENMFWYRQDPGLGLRLIYFSYDVKMKEKGDIPEGYSVSREKKERFSLILESASTNQTSMYLCASSLPRSGTDTQYFGPGTRLTVL.